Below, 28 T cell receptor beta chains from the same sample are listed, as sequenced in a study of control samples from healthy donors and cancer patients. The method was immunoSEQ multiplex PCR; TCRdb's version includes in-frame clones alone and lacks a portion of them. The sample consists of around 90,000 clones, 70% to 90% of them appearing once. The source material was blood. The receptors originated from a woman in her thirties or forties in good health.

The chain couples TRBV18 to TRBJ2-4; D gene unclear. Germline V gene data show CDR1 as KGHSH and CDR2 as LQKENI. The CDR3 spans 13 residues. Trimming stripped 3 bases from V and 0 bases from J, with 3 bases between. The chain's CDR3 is CASSPVAKNIQYF. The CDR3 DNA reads TGTGCCAGCTCACCCGTAGCCAAAAACATTCAGTACTTC.

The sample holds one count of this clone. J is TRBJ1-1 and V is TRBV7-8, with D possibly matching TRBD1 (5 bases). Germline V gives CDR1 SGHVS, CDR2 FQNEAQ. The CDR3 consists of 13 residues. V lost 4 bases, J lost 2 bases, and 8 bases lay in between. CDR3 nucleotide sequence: TGTGCCAGCAGCTCACAGGCTAACACTGAAGCTTTCTTT. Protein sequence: CASSSQANTEAFF.

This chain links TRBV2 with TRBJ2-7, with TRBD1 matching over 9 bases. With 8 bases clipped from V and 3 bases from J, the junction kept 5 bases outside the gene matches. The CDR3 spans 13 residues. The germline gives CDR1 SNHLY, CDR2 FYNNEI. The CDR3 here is CASRTGEDYEQYF. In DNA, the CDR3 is TGTGCCAGCCGGACAGGGGAGGACTACGAGCAGTACTTC.

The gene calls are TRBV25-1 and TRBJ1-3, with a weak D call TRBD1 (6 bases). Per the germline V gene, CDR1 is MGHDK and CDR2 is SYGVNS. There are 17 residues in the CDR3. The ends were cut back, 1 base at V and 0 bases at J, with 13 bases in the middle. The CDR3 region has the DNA TGTGCCAGCAGTGAATCTTTAGGCAGGGGCTCTGGAAACACCATATATTTT. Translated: CASSESLGRGSGNTIYF.

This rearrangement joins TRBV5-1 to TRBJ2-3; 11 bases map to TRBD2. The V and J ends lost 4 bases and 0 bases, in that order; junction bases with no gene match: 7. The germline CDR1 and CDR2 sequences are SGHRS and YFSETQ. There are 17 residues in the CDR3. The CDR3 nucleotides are TGCGCCAGCAGCGCAAAGACTAGCGGGACTAGCACAGATACGCAGTATTTT. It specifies CASSAKTSGTSTDTQYF.

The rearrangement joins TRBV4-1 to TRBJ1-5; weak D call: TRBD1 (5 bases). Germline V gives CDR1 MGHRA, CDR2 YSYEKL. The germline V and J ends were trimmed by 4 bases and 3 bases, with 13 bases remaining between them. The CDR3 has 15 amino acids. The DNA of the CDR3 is TGCGCCAGCAGCCTCCGGTGGGGGGTCAATCAGCCCCAGCATTTT. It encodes CASSLRWGVNQPQHF.

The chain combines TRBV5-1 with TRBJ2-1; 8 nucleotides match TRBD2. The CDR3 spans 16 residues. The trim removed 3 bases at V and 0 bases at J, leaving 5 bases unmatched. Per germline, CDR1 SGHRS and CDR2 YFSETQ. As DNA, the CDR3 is TGCGCCAGCAGCTCTTTAGCGGGGAGCTCCTACAATGAGCAGTTCTTC. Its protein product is CASSSLAGSSYNEQFF.

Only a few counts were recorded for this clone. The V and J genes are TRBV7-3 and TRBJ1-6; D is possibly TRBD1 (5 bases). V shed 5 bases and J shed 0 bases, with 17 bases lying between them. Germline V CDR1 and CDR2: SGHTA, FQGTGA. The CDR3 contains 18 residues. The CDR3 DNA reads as TGTGCCAGCAGCACCAGCCGGGCAGGGAGCTCCTATAATTCACCCCTCCACTTT. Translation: CASSTSRAGSSYNSPLHF.

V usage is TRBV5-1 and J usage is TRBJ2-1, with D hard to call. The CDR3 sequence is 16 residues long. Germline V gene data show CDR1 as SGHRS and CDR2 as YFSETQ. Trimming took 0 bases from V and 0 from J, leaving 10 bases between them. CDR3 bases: TGCGCCAGCAGCTTGGATTCTTATAGCTCCTACAATGAGCAGTTCTTC. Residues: CASSLDSYSSYNEQFF.

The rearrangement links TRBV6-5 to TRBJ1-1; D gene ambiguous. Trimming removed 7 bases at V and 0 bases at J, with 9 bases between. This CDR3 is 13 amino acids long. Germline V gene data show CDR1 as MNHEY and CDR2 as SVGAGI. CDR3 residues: CASTPDMNTEAFF. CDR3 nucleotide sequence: TGTGCCAGCACCCCCGACATGAACACTGAAGCTTTCTTT.

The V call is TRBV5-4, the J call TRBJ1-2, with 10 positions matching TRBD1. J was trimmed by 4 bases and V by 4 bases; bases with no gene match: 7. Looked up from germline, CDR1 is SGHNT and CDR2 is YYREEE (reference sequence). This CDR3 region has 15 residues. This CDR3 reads CASSMGQGLAYGYTF. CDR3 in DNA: TGTGCCAGCAGCATGGGACAGGGGCTCGCCTATGGCTACACCTTC.

The CDR3 region has the DNA TGTGCCAGCAGCTTAGCAGGGGGCCCAAACTATGGCTACACCTTC. Protein product: CASSLAGGPNYGYTF. The chain carries TRBV7-2 and TRBJ1-2; TRBD1 aligns across 7 bases. This CDR3 is 15 amino acids long. V lost 0 bases to trimming and J lost 2 bases; unmatched junction nucleotides: 3. CDR1 SGHTA and CDR2 FQGNSA come from the germline V gene.

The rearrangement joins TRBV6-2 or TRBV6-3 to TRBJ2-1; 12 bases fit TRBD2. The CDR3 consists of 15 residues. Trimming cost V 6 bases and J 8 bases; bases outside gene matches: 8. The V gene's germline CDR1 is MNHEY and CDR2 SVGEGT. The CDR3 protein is CASRPLAGGPDEQFF. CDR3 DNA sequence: TGTGCCAGCAGACCTCTAGCGGGGGGGCCCGATGAGCAGTTCTTC.

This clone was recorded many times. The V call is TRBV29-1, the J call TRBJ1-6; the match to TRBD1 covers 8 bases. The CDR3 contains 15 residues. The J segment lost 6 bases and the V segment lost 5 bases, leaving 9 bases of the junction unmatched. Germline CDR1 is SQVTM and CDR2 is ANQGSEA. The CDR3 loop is CSVRTGTGVNSPLHF. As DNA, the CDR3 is TGCAGCGTTAGGACCGGGACAGGCGTTAATTCACCCCTCCACTTT. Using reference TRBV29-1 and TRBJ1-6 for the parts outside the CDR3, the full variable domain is SAVISQKPSRDICQRGTSLTIQCQVDSQVTMMFWYRQQPGQSLTLIATANQGSEATYESGFVIDKFPISRPNLTFSTLTVSNMSPEDSSIYLCSVRTGTGVNSPLHFGNGTRLTVT.

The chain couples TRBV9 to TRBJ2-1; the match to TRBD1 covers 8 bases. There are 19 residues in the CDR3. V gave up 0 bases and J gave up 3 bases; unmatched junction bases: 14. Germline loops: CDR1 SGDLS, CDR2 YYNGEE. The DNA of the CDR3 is TGTGCCAGCAGCGTAGACCGCGGACAGGGCTTGGGGATCTACAATGAGCAGTTCTTC. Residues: CASSVDRGQGLGIYNEQFF.

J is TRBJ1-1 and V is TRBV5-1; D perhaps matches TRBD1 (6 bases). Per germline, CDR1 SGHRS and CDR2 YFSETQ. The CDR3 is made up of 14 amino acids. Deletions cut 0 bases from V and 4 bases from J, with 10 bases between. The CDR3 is CASSLERGSTEAFF. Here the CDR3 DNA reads TGCGCCAGCAGCTTGGAAAGGGGGAGCACTGAAGCTTTCTTT.

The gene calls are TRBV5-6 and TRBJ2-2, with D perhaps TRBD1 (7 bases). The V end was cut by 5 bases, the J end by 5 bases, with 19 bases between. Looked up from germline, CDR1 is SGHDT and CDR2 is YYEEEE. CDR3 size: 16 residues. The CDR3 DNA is TGTGCCAGCAGATTGAGAGCCCAGGGGGGAACCGGGGAGCTGTTTTTT. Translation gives CASRLRAQGGTGELFF.

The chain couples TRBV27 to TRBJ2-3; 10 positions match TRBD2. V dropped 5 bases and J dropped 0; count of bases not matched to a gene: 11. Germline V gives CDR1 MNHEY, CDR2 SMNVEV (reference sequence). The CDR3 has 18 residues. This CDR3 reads CASSPEVERGGSTDTQYF. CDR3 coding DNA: TGTGCCAGCAGTCCCGAGGTCGAGCGGGGGGGAAGCACAGATACGCAGTATTTT.

CDR3 in amino acids: CASSQLTSTDTQYF. In DNA, the CDR3 is TGCGCCAGCAGCCAACTTACTAGCACAGATACGCAGTATTTT. This chain uses TRBV4-1 with TRBJ2-3; D unclear. With 2 bases removed from V and 0 bases from J, the gap between germline ends came to 6 bases. This CDR3 contains 14 residues. From germline, CDR1 is MGHRA and CDR2 YSYEKL.

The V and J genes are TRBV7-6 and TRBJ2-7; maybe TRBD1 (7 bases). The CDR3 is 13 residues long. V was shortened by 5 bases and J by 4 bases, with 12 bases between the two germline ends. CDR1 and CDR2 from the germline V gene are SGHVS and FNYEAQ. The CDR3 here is CASSAGQMYEQYF. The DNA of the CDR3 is TGTGCCAGCAGCGCGGGACAGATGTACGAGCAGTACTTC.

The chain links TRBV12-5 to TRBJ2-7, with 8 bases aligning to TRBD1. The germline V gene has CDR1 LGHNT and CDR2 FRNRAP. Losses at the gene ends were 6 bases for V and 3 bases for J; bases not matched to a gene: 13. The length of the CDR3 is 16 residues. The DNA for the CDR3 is TGTGCTAGTGGAGTACTAGGTCAGGGGGCAATCTACGAGCAGTACTTC. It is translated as CASGVLGQGAIYEQYF.

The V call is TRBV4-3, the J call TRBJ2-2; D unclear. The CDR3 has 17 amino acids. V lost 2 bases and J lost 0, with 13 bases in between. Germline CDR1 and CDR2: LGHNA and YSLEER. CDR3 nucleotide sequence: TGCGCCAGCAGCCAACTACACTCTCTTGCGAACACCGGGGAGCTGTTTTTT. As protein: CASSQLHSLANTGELFF.

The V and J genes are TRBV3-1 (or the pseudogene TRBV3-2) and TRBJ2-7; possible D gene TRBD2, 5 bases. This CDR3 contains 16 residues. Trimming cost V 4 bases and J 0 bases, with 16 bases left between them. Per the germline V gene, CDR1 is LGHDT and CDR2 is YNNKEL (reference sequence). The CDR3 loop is CASSRYRTGSSYEQYF. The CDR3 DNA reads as TGTGCCAGCAGCCGGTACCGGACGGGGAGCTCCTACGAGCAGTACTTC.

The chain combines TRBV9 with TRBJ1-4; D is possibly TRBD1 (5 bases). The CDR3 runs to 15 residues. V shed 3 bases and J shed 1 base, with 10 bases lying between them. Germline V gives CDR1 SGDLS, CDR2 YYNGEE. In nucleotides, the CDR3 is TGTGCCAGCAGCGAAACAGGAGGAACTAATGAAAAACTGTTTTTT. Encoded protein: CASSETGGTNEKLFF.

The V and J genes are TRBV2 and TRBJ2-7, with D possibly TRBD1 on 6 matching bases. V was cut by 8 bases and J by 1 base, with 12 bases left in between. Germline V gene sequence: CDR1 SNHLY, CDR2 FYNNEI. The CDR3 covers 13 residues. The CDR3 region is CASGIQGSYEQYF. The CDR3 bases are TGTGCCAGCGGGATACAGGGATCCTACGAGCAGTACTTC. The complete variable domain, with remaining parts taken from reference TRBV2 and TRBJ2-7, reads EPEVTQTPSHQVTQMGQEVILRCVPISNHLYFYWYRQILGQKVEFLVSFYNNEISEKSEIFDDQFSVERPDGSNFTLKIRSTKLEDSAMYFCASGIQGSYEQYFGPGTRLTVT.

The CDR3 region has the DNA TGCAGCGTTGAGAACAGGGTGAACGAGCAGTACTTC. This translates into CSVENRVNEQYF. This chain connects TRBV29-1 to TRBJ2-7; a weak D match, TRBD1 (6 bases). Germline CDR1 is SQVTM and CDR2 is ANQGSEA. V was clipped by 3 bases and J by 5 bases, with 11 bases between them. CDR3 length equals 12 residues.

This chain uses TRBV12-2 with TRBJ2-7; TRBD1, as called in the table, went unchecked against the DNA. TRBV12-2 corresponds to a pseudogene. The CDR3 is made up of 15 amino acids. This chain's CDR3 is CASRIPGARTIKQYF. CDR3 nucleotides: TGTGCAAGTCGCATACCTGGGGCGCGTACGATTAAGCAGTACTTC.

The CDR3 DNA reads TGCGCCAGCTCTCCAACAGTCGCCACTGAAGCTTTCTTT. It encodes CASSPTVATEAFF. This chain links TRBV5-1 with TRBJ1-1; no reliable D call. The CDR3 length is 13 residues. Trimming left V 7 bases short and J 4 bases short, with 14 bases between. In germline, CDR1 is SGHRS, CDR2 YFSETQ.